This T cell receptor beta chain was sequenced for a study of cytomegalovirus exposure and HLA in healthy donors. To note about this clone: Its target is unknown.

CDR1 SGHTA and CDR2 FQGTGA come from the germline V gene. This CDR3 contains 13 residues. V shed 5 bases, J shed 7 bases, and the junction held 6 bases outside the gene matches. Vbeta (60) and Jbeta (13) primers were used in the PCR. Sequencing used immunoSEQ multiplex PCR; TCRdb keeps in-frame clones, though not all of them. This table has about 120,000 clones, over 75% appearing once. Study results and limitations: The classifier was said to identify cytomegalovirus status with high specificity and sensitivity. In a later analysis, TCR beta V- and J-gene trimming was associated with a missense DCLRE1C variant.

This sequence originates from a male donor in good health and CMV-seropositive. The sequencing sample was made of PBMCs. This rearrangement joins TRBV7-3 to TRBJ2-7; the match to TRBD2 covers 9 bases. The CDR3 region has the DNA TGTGCCAGCAGCATTAGCGGGAGTGGTGAGCAGTACTTC. This translates into CASSISGSGEQYF.